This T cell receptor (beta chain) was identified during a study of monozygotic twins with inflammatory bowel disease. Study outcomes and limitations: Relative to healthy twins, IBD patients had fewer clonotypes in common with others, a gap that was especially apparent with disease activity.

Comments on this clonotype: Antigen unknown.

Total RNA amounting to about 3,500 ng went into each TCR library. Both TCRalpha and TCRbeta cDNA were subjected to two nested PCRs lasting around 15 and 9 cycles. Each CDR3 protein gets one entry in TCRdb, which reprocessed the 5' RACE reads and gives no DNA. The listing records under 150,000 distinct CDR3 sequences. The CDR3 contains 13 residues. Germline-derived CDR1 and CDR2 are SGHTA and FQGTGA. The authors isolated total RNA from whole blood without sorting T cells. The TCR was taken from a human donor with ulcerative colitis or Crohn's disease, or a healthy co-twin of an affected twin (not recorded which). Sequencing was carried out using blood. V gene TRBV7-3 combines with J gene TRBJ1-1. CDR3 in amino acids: CASSQNIGTEAFF.